These 6 T cell receptor beta chains originate from one sample sequenced in a study of T cells in Graves' hyperthyroidism and ophthalmopathy (dated 2019 in TCRdb). Library preparation was by multiplex PCR. Sequencing was performed on an Illumina HiSeq 2000. The TCR beta CDR3 regions were amplified from RNA transcripts. For the first round of RT-PCR on the TCR CDR3, the HTBI primer set was used together with the Qiagen OneStep RT-PCR kit. TCRdb itself trimmed the public reads at Q25 with fastp, ran MiXCR and retained productive beta chains. A single entry per CDR3 protein holds the most common genes and DNA from its merged rows. The sample table lists some 720,000 distinct CDR3 sequences, around 17% of them with a count of one. The ten largest clones capture under 10% of the sample. Sequencing used blood. These receptors were taken from a man aged 18-30 years with Graves' hyperthyroidism.

This clonotype was counted only a few times. J is TRBJ1-4 and V is TRBV6-2 or TRBV6-3; TRBD1 aligns across 7 bases. Germline V gene data show CDR1 as MNHEY and CDR2 as SVGEGT. This CDR3 spans 14 amino acids. The V gene end was trimmed by 6 bases and the J gene end by 6 bases; junction bases not matched to a gene: 7. DNA for the CDR3: TGTGCCAGCAGGGCGTCAGGGGGAGATGAAAAACTGTTTTTT. It yields the protein CASRASGGDEKLFF.

There are a few counts of this clonotype. CDR3 sequence (DNA): TGTGCCAGCAGTTTAGCGGGAGGGCCGATGAATGAGCAGTTCTTC. Translation gives CASSLAGGPMNEQFF. V gene TRBV28 combines with J gene TRBJ2-1; 9 nucleotides line up with TRBD2. This CDR3 comprises 15 residues. CDR1 is MDHEN, CDR2 SYDVKM, per germline. Trimming at V came to 2 bases and at J to 7 bases, leaving 6 bases not matched to a gene.

This clonotype was seen many times. The chain uses TRBV28 and TRBJ2-3; D might be TRBD2 (5 bases). Germline V gives CDR1 MDHEN, CDR2 SYDVKM. The CDR3 has 13 amino acids. V was cut by 6 bases and J by 0 bases, with 7 bases left in between. CDR3 nucleotide sequence: TGTGCCAGCAGGGACTCCAGCACAGATACGCAGTATTTT. Translation gives CASRDSSTDTQYF.

This clonotype was detected ten times or more. The chain carries TRBV13 and TRBJ2-2; 7 nucleotides agree with TRBD2. Germline V gene lookup returns CDR1 PRHDT and CDR2 FYEKMQ (reference sequence). The CDR3 runs to 16 residues. Trimming removed 4 bases from V and 5 bases from J; junction bases left unmatched: 10. DNA for the CDR3: TGTGCCAGCAGCTATATCAAGCGGGATAGTACCGGGGAGCTGTTTTTT. Translation gives CASSYIKRDSTGELFF.

This clonotype was counted ten times or more. This chain links TRBV7-9 with TRBJ1-2, with D perhaps matching TRBD1 (5 bases). The CDR3 totals 13 residues. Trimming removed 5 bases at V and 6 bases at J, with 13 bases between. From germline, CDR1 is SEHNR and CDR2 FQNEAQ (reference sequence). The CDR3 DNA is TGTGCCAGCAGCGGGGACCCTAGCGATGGCTACACCTTC. Translating it yields CASSGDPSDGYTF.

This clonotype has at least ten counts. The chain joins TRBV7-2 to TRBJ2-1; 7 nucleotides align to TRBD2. J lost 0 bases, V lost 1 base, and 9 bases had no gene match. The germline gives CDR1 SGHTA, CDR2 FQGNSA. The CDR3 runs 18 residues. CDR3 amino acids: CASSLDPSGGSSYNEQFF. The CDR3 DNA sequence: TGTGCCAGCAGCTTAGACCCTAGCGGAGGAAGCTCCTACAATGAGCAGTTCTTC.